This T cell receptor (beta chain) was obtained from a study of blood T cell repertoires in COVID-19. Across the study: Sites across the United States, Italy and Spain contributed samples from acute and convalescent COVID-19. PBMCs, B-cell-depleted T cells, or T cells were the source of the cDNA or gDNA that made up the material.

In the study's own analysis: Reference gene primer amplification in the assay estimated nucleated cell counts. Profiling relied on immunoSEQ multiplex PCR, and the TCRdb table lists in-frame clones only, not all of them. The V and J calls and the clone size are those of that table, but D and trimming were determined from the DNA. The sample has more than 200,000 clones, roughly 87% seen once. CDR3 length equals 14 residues. Germline-derived CDR1 and CDR2 are LNHDA and SQIVND (reference sequence). The V gene end was trimmed by 4 bases and the J gene end by 7 bases; junction bases not matched to a gene: 7. This clone was counted a single time.

Sample: peripheral blood. This chain connects TRBV19 to TRBJ1-5; 7 bases map to TRBD1. The clonotype originates from a man younger than 35 with active or convalescent COVID-19. This CDR3 reads CASSTNRGGQPQHF. The CDR3 coding sequence is TGTGCCAGTAGTACAAACAGGGGCGGACAGCCCCAGCATTTT.